The 5 T cell receptor beta chains given below trace back to one sample, sequenced in a study of cytomegalovirus exposure and HLA in healthy donors. With 60 Vbeta and 13 Jbeta primers, the PCR was carried out. Assay: immunoSEQ multiplex PCR; the TCRdb copy retains only in-frame clones and omits some. The table has under 150,000 clones, 70% to 80% seen once. The sequenced sample was PBMCs. The receptors derive from a human donor in good health.

The rearrangement joins TRBV29-1 to TRBJ1-2; a possible D gene is TRBD1 (5 bases). Germline loops: CDR1 SQVTM, CDR2 ANQGSEA. Trimming left V 2 bases short and J 3 bases short, with 10 bases between. CDR3 size: 13 residues. The CDR3 protein is CSVEWGRDYGYTF. The CDR3 nucleotides are TGCAGCGTTGAATGGGGCAGGGACTATGGCTACACCTTC. The whole variable domain, filled in from reference TRBV29-1 and TRBJ1-2, reads SAVISQKPSRDICQRGTSLTIQCQVDSQVTMMFWYRQQPGQSLTLIATANQGSEATYESGFVIDKFPISRPNLTFSTLTVSNMSPEDSSIYLCSVEWGRDYGYTFGSGTRLTVV.

This clone was observed a handful of times. This chain links TRBV6-5 with TRBJ1-6; 9 nucleotides align to TRBD1. Trimming at V came to 1 base and at J to 7 bases, leaving 5 bases not matched to a gene. In germline, CDR1 is MNHEY, CDR2 SVGAGI. CDR3 length: 16 residues. CDR3 loop: CASSYFIGQGNSPLHF. CDR3 nucleotide sequence: TGTGCCAGCAGTTACTTCATCGGACAGGGGAATTCACCCCTCCACTTT.

This chain uses TRBV5-6 with TRBJ2-1; 9 bases fit TRBD2. This CDR3 is 15 amino acids long. The V gene's germline CDR1 is SGHDT and CDR2 YYEEEE. Trimming at V came to 0 bases and at J to 8 bases, leaving 6 bases not matched to a gene. The CDR3 region has the DNA TGTGCCAGCAGCTTGGTTAGCGGGAGACACGATGAGCAGTTCTTC. The encoded protein is CASSLVSGRHDEQFF.

V gene TRBV11-2 combines with J gene TRBJ2-3, with 13 bases that match TRBD2. The ends lost 5 bases at V and 1 base at J; junction bases unmatched: 6. The CDR3 spans 17 residues. The germline V gene has CDR1 SGHAT and CDR2 FQNNGV. The chain's CDR3 is CASSRWTSGGGTDTQYF. The DNA for the CDR3 is TGTGCCAGCAGCCGATGGACTAGCGGGGGAGGCACAGATACGCAGTATTTT.

This clone showed up just a few times. The rearrangement uses TRBV7-3 and TRBJ2-1; maybe TRBD1 (6 bases). Germline loops: CDR1 SGHTA, CDR2 FQGTGA. CDR3 size: 16 residues. V was trimmed by 4 bases and J by 0 bases, leaving 13 bases between them. The CDR3 here is CASSSRQASSYNEQFF. CDR3 DNA sequence: TGTGCCAGCAGCTCCAGACAGGCTAGCTCCTACAATGAGCAGTTCTTC. The full variable domain, with the rest looked up from reference TRBV7-3 and TRBJ2-1, is GAGVSQTPSNKVTEKGKYVELRCDPISGHTALYWYRQSLGQGPEFLIYFQGTGAADDSGLPNDRFFAVRPEGSVSTLKIQRTERGDSAVYLCASSSRQASSYNEQFFGPGTRLTVL.